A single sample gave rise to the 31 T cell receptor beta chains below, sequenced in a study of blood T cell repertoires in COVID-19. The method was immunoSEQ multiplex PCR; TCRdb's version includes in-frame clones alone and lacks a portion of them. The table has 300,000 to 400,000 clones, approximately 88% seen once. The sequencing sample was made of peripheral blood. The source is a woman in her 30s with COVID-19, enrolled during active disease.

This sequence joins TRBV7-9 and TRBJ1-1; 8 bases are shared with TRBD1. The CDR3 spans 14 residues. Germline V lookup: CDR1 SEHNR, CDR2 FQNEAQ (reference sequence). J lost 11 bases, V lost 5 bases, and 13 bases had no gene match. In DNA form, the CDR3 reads TGTGCCAGCAGCGCCTCTAGCAGGGGGCGAAAGGCTTTCTTT. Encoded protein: CASSASSRGRKAFF.

The CDR3 DNA follows: TGTGCCAGCAGCTTAGGGCACATCCGGGACAATGAGCAGTTCTTC. It codes for CASSLGHIRDNEQFF. The V gene is TRBV13, the J gene TRBJ2-1; D unclear. This CDR3 contains 15 residues. V lost 0 bases, J lost 5 bases, and 11 bases lay in between. Germline V gene lookup returns CDR1 PRHDT and CDR2 FYEKMQ (reference sequence).

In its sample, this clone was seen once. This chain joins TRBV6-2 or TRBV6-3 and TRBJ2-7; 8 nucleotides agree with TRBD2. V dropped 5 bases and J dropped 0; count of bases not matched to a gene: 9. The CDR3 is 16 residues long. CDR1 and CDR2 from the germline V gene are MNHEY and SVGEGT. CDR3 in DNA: TGTGCCAGCAGTCCCAGTAGCGGGGAAAGCTCCTACGAGCAGTACGTC. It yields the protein CASSPSSGESSYEQYV.

The CDR3, as DNA: TGTGCCAGCAGCTTAGGGCCCGCTAGCGGGGGAGAGACCCAGTACTTC. Translating it yields CASSLGPASGGETQYF. The chain recombines TRBV11-2 with TRBJ2-5; the match to TRBD2 covers 10 bases. This CDR3 has 16 amino acids. The germline V gene encodes CDR1 SGHAT and CDR2 FQNNGV. Losses at the gene ends were 1 base for V and 4 bases for J; bases not matched to a gene: 6. The full variable domain, its missing parts supplied by reference TRBV11-2 and TRBJ2-5, is EAGVAQSPRYKIIEKRQSVAFWCNPISGHATLYWYQQILGQGPKLLIQFQNNGVVDDSQLPKDRFSAERLKGVDSTLKIQPAKLEDSAVYLCASSLGPASGGETQYFGPGTRLLVL.

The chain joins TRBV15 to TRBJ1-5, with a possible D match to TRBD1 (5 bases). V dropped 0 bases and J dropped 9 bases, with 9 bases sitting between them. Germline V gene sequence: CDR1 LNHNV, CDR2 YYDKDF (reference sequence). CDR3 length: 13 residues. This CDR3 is CATSRDPGGPQHF. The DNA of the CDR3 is TGTGCCACCAGCAGAGATCCGGGGGGGCCCCAGCATTTT.

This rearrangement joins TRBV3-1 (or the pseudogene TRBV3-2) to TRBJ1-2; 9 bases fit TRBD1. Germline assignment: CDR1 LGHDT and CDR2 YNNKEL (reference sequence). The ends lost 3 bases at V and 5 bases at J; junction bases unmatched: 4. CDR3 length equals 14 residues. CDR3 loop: CASSHLGQGYGYTF. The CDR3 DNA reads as TGTGCCAGCAGCCACCTCGGACAGGGGTATGGCTACACCTTC.

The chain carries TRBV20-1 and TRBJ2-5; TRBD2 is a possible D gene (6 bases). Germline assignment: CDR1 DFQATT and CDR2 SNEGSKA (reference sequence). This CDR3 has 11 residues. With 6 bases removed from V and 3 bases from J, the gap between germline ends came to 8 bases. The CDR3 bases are TGCAGTGCGGAGGGGAAAGAGACCCAGTACTTC. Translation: CSAEGKETQYF.

The CDR3 nucleotides read TGTGCCAGCAGTACCAACAGGGTGTACTATAATTCACCCCTCCACTTT. It yields the protein CASSTNRVYYNSPLHF. The V gene is TRBV2, the J gene TRBJ1-6; D perhaps matches TRBD1 (6 bases). Trimming took off 5 bases at V and 3 bases at J, with 14 bases between the two ends. Germline CDR1 is SNHLY and CDR2 is FYNNEI. The CDR3 is 16 residues long.

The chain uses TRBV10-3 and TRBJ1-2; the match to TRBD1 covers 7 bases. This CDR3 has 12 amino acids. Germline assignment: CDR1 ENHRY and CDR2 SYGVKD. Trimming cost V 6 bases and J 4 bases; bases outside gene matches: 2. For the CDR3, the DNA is TGTGCCATCAGGGGGACAGCCTATGGCTACACCTTC. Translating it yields CAIRGTAYGYTF.

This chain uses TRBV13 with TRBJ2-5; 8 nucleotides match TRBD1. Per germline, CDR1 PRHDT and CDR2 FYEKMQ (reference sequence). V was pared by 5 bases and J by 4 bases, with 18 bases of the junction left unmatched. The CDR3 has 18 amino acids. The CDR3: CASSALAGGGMSPETQYF. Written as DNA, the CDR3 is TGTGCCAGCAGCGCCCTGGCAGGGGGCGGAATGAGTCCAGAGACCCAGTACTTC.

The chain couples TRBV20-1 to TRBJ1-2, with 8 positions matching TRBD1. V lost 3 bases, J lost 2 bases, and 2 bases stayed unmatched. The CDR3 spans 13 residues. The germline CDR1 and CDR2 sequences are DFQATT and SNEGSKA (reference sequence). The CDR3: CSASRTGNYGYTF. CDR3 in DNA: TGCAGTGCTAGTCGGACAGGGAACTATGGCTACACCTTC.

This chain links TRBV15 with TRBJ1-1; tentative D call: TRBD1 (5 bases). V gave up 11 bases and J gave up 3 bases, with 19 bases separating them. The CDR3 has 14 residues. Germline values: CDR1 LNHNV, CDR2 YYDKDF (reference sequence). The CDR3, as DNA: TGTGCCGCTTCTCGTTTTTCGGGGGACACTGAAGCTTTCTTT. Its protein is CAASRFSGDTEAFF.

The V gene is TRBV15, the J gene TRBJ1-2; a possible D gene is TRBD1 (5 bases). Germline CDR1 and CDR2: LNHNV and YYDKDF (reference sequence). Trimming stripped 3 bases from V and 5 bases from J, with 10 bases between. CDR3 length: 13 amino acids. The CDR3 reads CATSRDPGYGYTF. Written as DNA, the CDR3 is TGTGCCACCAGCAGGGACCCAGGGTATGGCTACACCTTC.

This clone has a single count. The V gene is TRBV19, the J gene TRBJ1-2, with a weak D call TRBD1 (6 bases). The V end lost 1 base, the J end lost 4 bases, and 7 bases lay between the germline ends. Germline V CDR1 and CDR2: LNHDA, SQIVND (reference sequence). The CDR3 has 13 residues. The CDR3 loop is CASSIGQAYGYTF. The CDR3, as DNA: TGTGCCAGTAGTATAGGACAGGCCTATGGCTACACCTTC.

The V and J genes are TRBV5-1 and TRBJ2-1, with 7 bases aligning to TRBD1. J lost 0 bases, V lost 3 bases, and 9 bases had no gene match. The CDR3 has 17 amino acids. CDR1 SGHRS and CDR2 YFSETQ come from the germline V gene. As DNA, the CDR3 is TGCGCCAGCAGCTGGGGACCCGGGGACAGCTCCTACAATGAGCAGTTCTTC. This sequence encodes CASSWGPGDSSYNEQFF.

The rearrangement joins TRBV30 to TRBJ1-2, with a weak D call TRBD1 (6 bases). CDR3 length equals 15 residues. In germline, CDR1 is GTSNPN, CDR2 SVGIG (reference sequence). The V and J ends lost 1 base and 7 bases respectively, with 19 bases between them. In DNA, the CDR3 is TGTGCCTGGAGTGAGCAACAGGGAGGGAGGGGTGGCTACACCTTC. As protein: CAWSEQQGGRGGYTF.

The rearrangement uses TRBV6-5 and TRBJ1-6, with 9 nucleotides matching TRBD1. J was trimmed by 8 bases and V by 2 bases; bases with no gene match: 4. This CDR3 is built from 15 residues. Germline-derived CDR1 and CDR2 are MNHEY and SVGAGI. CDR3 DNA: TGTGCCAGCAGTTACGGGGGACAGGGCCATTCACCCCTCCACTTT. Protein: CASSYGGQGHSPLHF.

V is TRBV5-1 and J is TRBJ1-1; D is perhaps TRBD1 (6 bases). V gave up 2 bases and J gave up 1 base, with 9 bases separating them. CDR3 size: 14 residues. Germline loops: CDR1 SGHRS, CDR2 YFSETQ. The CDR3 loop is CASSLQGPNTEAFF. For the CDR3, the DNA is TGCGCCAGCAGCTTACAGGGTCCGAACACTGAAGCTTTCTTT. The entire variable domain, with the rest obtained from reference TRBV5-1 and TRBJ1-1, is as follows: KAGVTQTPRYLIKTRGQQVTLSCSPISGHRSVSWYQQTPGQGLQFLFEYFSETQRNKGNFPGRFSGRQFSNSRSEMNVSTLELGDSALYLCASSLQGPNTEAFFGQGTRLTVV.

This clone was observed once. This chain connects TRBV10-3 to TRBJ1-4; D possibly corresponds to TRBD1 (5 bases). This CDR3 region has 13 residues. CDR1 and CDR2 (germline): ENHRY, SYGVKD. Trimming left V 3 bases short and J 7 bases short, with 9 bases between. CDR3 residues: CAISDRVGEKLFF. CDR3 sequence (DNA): TGTGCCATCAGTGACAGGGTTGGTGAAAAACTGTTTTTT.

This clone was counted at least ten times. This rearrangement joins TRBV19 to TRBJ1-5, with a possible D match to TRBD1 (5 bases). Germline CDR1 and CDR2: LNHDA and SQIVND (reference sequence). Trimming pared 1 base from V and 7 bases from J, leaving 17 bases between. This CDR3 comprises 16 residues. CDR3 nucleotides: TGTGCCAGTAGTATAGGACGGAGGGGACGGGGACAGCCCCAGCATTTT. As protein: CASSIGRRGRGQPQHF. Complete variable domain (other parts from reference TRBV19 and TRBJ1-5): DGGITQSPKYLFRKEGQNVTLSCEQNLNHDAMYWYRQDPGQGLRLIYYSQIVNDFQKGDIAEGYSVSREKKESFPLTVTSAQKNPTAFYLCASSIGRRGRGQPQHFGDGTRLSIL.

CDR3 sequence (DNA): TGTGCCAGCAGTCGGGACAGGGGTTTCTCTGGAAACACCATATATTTT. Translating it yields CASSRDRGFSGNTIYF. J is TRBJ1-3 and V is TRBV2; 10 bases line up with TRBD1. The CDR3 runs to 16 residues. Germline CDR1 and CDR2: SNHLY and FYNNEI. V trimming: 5 bases; J trimming: 0 bases; junction bases outside the gene matches: 4.

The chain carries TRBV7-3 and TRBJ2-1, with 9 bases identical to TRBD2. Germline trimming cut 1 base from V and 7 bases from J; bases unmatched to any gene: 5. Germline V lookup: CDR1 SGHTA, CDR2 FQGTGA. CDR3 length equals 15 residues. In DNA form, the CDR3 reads TGTGCCAGCAGCTTAAGCCTAGCGGGGCGGAATGAGCAGTTCTTC. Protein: CASSLSLAGRNEQFF.

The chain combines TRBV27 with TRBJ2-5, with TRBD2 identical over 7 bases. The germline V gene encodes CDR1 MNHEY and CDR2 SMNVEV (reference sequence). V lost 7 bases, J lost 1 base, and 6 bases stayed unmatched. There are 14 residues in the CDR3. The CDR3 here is CASMRLAGQETQYF. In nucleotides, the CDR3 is TGTGCCAGCATGAGGTTAGCGGGCCAAGAGACCCAGTACTTC.

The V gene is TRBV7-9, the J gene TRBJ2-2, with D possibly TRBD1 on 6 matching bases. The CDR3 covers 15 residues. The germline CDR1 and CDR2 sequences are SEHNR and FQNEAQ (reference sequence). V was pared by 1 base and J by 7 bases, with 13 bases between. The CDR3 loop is CASSLVDRTNGELFF. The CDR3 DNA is TGTGCCAGCAGCTTAGTGGACAGAACCAACGGGGAGCTGTTTTTT.

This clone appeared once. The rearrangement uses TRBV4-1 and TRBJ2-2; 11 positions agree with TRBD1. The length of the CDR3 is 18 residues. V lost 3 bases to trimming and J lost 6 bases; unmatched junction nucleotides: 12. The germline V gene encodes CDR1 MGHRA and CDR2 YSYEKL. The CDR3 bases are TGCGCCAGCAGCCATTTACCCTCCGGGACAGGGGGACCCGGGGAGCTGTTTTTT. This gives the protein CASSHLPSGTGGPGELFF.

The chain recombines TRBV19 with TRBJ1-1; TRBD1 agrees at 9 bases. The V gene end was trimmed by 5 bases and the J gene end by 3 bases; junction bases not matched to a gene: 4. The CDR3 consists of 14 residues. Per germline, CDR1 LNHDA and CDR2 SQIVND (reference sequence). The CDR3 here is CASSYGTGYTEAFF. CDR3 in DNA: TGTGCCAGTAGTTACGGGACAGGGTACACTGAAGCTTTCTTT.

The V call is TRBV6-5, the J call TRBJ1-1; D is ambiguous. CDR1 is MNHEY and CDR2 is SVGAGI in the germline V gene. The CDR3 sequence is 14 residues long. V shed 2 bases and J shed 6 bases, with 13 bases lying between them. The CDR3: CASSYVTGKAEAFF. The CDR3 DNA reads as TGTGCCAGCAGTTACGTTACGGGTAAGGCTGAAGCTTTCTTT.

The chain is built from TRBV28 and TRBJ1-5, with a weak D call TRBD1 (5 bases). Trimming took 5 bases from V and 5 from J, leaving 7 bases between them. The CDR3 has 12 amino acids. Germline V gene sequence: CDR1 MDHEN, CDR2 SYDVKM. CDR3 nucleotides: TGTGCCAGCAGTCGACAGTATCAGCCCCAGCATTTT. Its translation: CASSRQYQPQHF.

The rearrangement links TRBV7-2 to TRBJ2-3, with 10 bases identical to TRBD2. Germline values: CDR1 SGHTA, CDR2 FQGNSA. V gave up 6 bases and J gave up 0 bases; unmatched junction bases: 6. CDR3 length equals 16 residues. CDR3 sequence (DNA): TGTGCCAGCAGACGAACTAGCGGGGCTAGCACAGATACGCAGTATTTT. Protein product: CASRRTSGASTDTQYF.

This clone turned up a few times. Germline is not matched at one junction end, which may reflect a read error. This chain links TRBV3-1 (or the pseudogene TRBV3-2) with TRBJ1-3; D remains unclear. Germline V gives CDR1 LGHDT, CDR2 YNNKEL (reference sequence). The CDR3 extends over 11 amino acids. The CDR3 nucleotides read TGTGCCAGCAGCCAAGATGCCCAGGTGGATTTT. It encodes CASSQDAQVDF.

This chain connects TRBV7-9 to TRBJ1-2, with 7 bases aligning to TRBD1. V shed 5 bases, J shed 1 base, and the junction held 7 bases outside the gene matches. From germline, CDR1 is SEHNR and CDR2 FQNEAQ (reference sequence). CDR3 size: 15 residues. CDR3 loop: CASSPGQAHNYGYTF. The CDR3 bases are TGTGCCAGCAGCCCTGGACAGGCTCATAACTATGGCTACACCTTC.